Sequencing of this T cell receptor (beta chain) was carried out in a study of blood T cells in healthy people across ages. The authors ran a second PCR of 7 to 11 cycles using a sample-barcoded 5' primer and a J-beta primer mix. TCRdb fed the 5' RACE reads into MiXCR, producing one record per CDR3 protein. The sample comprises over a million distinct CDR3 sequences, roughly 45% of which are singletons, and 15% to 20% rests with the top ten. This TCR was sampled from an older woman in good health. The material sequenced was blood.

CDR3 sequence (DNA): TGTGCCAGCAGTAGAGCGGGAACTAGCACAGATACGCAGTATTTT. As protein: CASSRAGTSTDTQYF. The chain is built from TRBV27 and TRBJ2-3; 7 bases match TRBD2. The V gene end was trimmed by 5 bases and the J gene end by 0 bases; junction bases not matched to a gene: 5. There are 15 residues in the CDR3. Germline lookup yields CDR1 MNHEY and CDR2 SMNVEV (reference sequence).